The 17 T cell receptor beta chains below come from one sample, sequenced in a study of T cell repertoires in cytomegalovirus infection. TCRdb processed the reads anew with MiXCR; each CDR3 protein has one entry. The sample lists about 320,000 distinct CDR3 sequences, more than 8% occurring once. Sequenced sample: PBMCs. Every receptor here comes from a human donor in good health (CMV status not recorded). Some clones in this sample may be carry-over from other donors' samples.

This clonotype occurred a few times. The chain joins TRBV6-5 to TRBJ1-1; D uncertain. The CDR3 extends over 13 amino acids. V gave up 5 bases and J gave up 4 bases, with 11 bases separating them. Germline V gives CDR1 MNHEY, CDR2 SVGAGI. The CDR3 DNA is TGTGCCAGCAGTCACGGGCGGTTCACTGAAGCTTTCTTT. This sequence encodes CASSHGRFTEAFF.

The chain recombines TRBV7-2 with TRBJ2-6, with TRBD2 matching 7 bases. This CDR3 has 18 amino acids. Germline-derived CDR1 and CDR2 are SGHTA and FQGNSA. V was pared by 8 bases and J by 0 bases, with 13 bases of the junction left unmatched. DNA for the CDR3: TGTGCCAGCCCAACGCGGGGGACGGGAGTCTCTGGGGCCAACGTCCTGACTTTC. Translated, it gives CASPTRGTGVSGANVLTF.

This chain connects TRBV7-3 to TRBJ2-2, with D possibly matching TRBD2 (5 bases). Trimming stripped 4 bases from V and 0 bases from J, with 15 bases between. CDR3 length equals 17 residues. Germline CDR1 reads SGHTA; CDR2 reads FQGTGA. The CDR3 loop is CASSSRLSGANTGELFF. CDR3 DNA: TGTGCCAGCAGCTCCAGACTCTCCGGGGCGAACACCGGGGAGCTGTTTTTT.

Only a few counts were recorded for this clonotype. This chain's CDR3 is CASSLSTHYNEQFF. The CDR3 coding sequence is TGTGCCAGCAGTTTATCCACTCACTACAATGAGCAGTTCTTC. The gene calls are TRBV12-3 or TRBV12-4 and TRBJ2-1; D not resolved. The germline V and J ends were trimmed by 2 bases and 3 bases, with 8 bases remaining between them. This CDR3 comprises 14 residues.

This clonotype was detected many times. The chain links TRBV7-2 to TRBJ1-5; 9 bases map to TRBD1. Trimming cost V 5 bases and J 1 base; bases outside gene matches: 12. Germline V gene lookup returns CDR1 SGHTA and CDR2 FQGNSA. The CDR3 consists of 18 residues. As DNA, the CDR3 is TGTGCCAGCAGCCAAGGGGGACAGGGTCTAAGCAGCAATCAGCCCCAGCATTTT. Residues: CASSQGGQGLSSNQPQHF.

At least ten counts were recorded for this clonotype. The chain's CDR3 is CSARVGLQAYEQYF. The CDR3 bases are TGCAGTGCTAGGGTGGGTCTCCAGGCCTACGAGCAGTACTTC. The chain is built from TRBV20-1 and TRBJ2-7; D ambiguous. The CDR3 is 14 residues long. Germline-derived CDR1 and CDR2 are DFQATT and SNEGSKA (reference sequence). The V gene lost 3 bases and the J gene lost 2 bases, with 14 bases spanning the gap.

This clonotype occurred many times. V and J are TRBV7-2 and TRBJ2-7; 7 bases map to TRBD1. The length of the CDR3 is 14 residues. V was clipped by 4 bases and J by 3 bases; unmatched bases: 6. Germline CDR1 is SGHTA and CDR2 is FQGNSA. CDR3 DNA: TGTGCCAGCAGCTCCGGACAGGTACACTACGAGCAGTACTTC. Protein sequence: CASSSGQVHYEQYF.

This clonotype was counted only a few times. The chain couples TRBV28 to TRBJ2-1; the D call may be TRBD1 or TRBD2 (5 bases each). CDR1 and CDR2 from the germline V gene are MDHEN and SYDVKM. The V and J ends lost 5 bases and 6 bases respectively, with 14 bases between them. The CDR3 has 14 residues. Here the CDR3 reads CASSPPGTLNEQFF. The DNA of the CDR3 is TGTGCCAGCAGTCCACCCGGGACCCTCAATGAGCAGTTCTTC.

This clonotype was detected only a few times. The V call is TRBV28, the J call TRBJ1-4; TRBD1 agrees at 8 bases. Losses at the gene ends were 2 bases for V and 2 bases for J; bases not matched to a gene: 4. In germline, CDR1 is MDHEN, CDR2 SYDVKM. The CDR3 has 16 residues. Written as DNA, the CDR3 is TGTGCCAGCAGTTTAGCCCCAGGGGGCACTAATGAAAAACTGTTTTTT. As protein: CASSLAPGGTNEKLFF.

This clonotype was seen a handful of times. The DNA of the CDR3 is TGTGCCAGTTTGCGGACAGGGGGCACTGAAGCTTTCTTT. Translation gives CASLRTGGTEAFF. This chain links TRBV19 with TRBJ1-1, with 10 bases matching TRBD1. The V segment lost 8 bases and the J segment 4 bases; nucleotides outside the gene matches: 4. In germline, CDR1 is LNHDA, CDR2 SQIVND (reference sequence). CDR3 length equals 13 residues.

Written as DNA, the CDR3 is TGTGCCAGCAGCTTAAAGGCCTACACTGAAGCTTTCTTT. Amino acids: CASSLKAYTEAFF. The V call is TRBV7-3, the J call TRBJ1-1; D gene ambiguous. V lost 1 base and J 3 bases, leaving 6 bases between the germline ends. Germline V gene data show CDR1 as SGHTA and CDR2 as FQGTGA. This CDR3 is 13 amino acids long.

With regard to this clonotype: The junction shows a germline mismatch at one end, possibly a read error. This chain connects TRBV3-1 to TRBJ2-1; 13 bases are a match to TRBD2. Germline V gene sequence: CDR1 LGHDT, CDR2 YNNKEL (reference sequence). The CDR3 is 15 amino acids. In DNA form, the CDR3 reads TGTGCCAGCAGCCAAGCCAGGACTAGCGGGAGTGAGGAGTTCTTC. Translating gives CASSQARTSGSEEFF.

This clonotype was counted ten times or more. V is TRBV7-6 and J is TRBJ1-1; maybe TRBD1 (6 bases). V lost 3 bases, J lost 12 bases, and 14 bases lay in between. The CDR3 length is 12 residues. The germline V gene encodes CDR1 SGHVS and CDR2 FNYEAQ. The CDR3 here is CASSLGGTPTFF. The CDR3 region has the DNA TGTGCCAGCAGCTTGGGGGGGACACCCACTTTCTTT.

In this sample, this clonotype turned up many times. The V gene is TRBV7-2, the J gene TRBJ1-1; possible D gene TRBD1, 6 bases. Per germline, CDR1 SGHTA and CDR2 FQGNSA. V lost 2 bases, J lost 4 bases, and 17 bases lay in between. The CDR3 covers 16 residues. CDR3 sequence: CASSLSSRGRVTEAFF. CDR3 coding DNA: TGTGCCAGCAGCTTATCTAGCCGGGGGCGGGTCACTGAAGCTTTCTTT.

The chain uses TRBV28 and TRBJ2-7; 9 bases align to TRBD1. Looked up from germline, CDR1 is MDHEN and CDR2 is SYDVKM. The CDR3 loop spans 15 amino acids. The J segment lost 2 bases and the V segment lost 1 base, leaving 3 bases of the junction unmatched. The CDR3 region has the DNA TGTGCCAGCAGTTTATTACAGGGGGCGGCCTACGAGCAGTACTTC. This encodes CASSLLQGAAYEQYF.

This clonotype has at least ten counts. The CDR3 region is CASSPWTSGGQIAKNIQYF. CDR3 DNA: TGTGCCAGTAGTCCCTGGACTAGCGGGGGGCAGATAGCCAAAAACATTCAGTACTTC. The chain recombines TRBV19 with TRBJ2-4; 14 bases align to TRBD2. There are 19 residues in the CDR3. Germline CDR1 is LNHDA and CDR2 is SQIVND (reference sequence). V shed 5 bases, J shed 0 bases, and the junction held 9 bases outside the gene matches.

This clonotype has a handful of counts. The chain is built from TRBV29-1 and TRBJ1-2, with 9 bases identical to TRBD1. Germline trimming cut 5 bases from V and 1 base from J; bases unmatched to any gene: 8. The CDR3 has 15 residues. Looked up from germline, CDR1 is SQVTM and CDR2 is ANQGSEA. CDR3 residues: CSVTTGTGFNYGYTF. As DNA, the CDR3 is TGCAGCGTTACGACCGGGACAGGGTTTAACTATGGCTACACCTTC.